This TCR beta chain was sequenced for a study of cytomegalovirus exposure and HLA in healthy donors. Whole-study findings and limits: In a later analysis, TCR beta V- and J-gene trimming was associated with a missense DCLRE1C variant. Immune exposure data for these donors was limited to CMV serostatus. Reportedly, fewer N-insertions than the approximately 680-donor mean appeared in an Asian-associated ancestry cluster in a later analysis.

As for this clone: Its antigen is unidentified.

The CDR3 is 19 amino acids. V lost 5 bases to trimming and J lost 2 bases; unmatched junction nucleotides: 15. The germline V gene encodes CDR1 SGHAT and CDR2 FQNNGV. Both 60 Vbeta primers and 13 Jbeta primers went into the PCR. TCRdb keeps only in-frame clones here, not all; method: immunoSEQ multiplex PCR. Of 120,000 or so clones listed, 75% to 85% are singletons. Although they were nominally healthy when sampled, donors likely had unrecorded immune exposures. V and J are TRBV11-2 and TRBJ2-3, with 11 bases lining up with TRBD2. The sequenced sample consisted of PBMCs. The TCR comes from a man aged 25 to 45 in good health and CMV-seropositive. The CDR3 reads CASSPTLDSGGGYTDTQYF. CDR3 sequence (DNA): TGTGCCAGCAGCCCCACTTTGGATAGCGGGGGGGGCTACACAGATACGCAGTATTTT. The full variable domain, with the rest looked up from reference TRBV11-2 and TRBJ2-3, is EAGVAQSPRYKIIEKRQSVAFWCNPISGHATLYWYQQILGQGPKLLIQFQNNGVVDDSQLPKDRFSAERLKGVDSTLKIQPAKLEDSAVYLCASSPTLDSGGGYTDTQYFGPGTRLTVL.